These 27 T cell receptor beta chains were sequenced from one sample in a study of breast tumors, draining lymph nodes, adjacent tissues (dated by TCRdb to about 2016). The axillary draining lymph nodes of breast cancer patients were the source of the lymph node samples. The library was produced with multiplex PCR. TCRdb lists the instrument as Illumina HiSeq 2000. In-frame beta chains were kept once TCRdb had trimmed the public reads at Q25 with fastp and called clones with MiXCR. Records with the same CDR3 protein are collapsed into one entry carrying the most frequent genes and DNA. The sample includes about 230,000 distinct CDR3 sequences, with about 32% observed a single time. Roughly 1.5% of the sample goes to the ten largest clones. The sequenced sample consisted of axillary lymph node tissue. The origin of the receptors is a female donor with breast cancer. Some clones in this sample may be carry-over from other donors' samples.

This clonotype has ten or more counts. The chain couples TRBV20-1 to TRBJ2-5, with 8 positions matching TRBD1. This CDR3 is 14 amino acids long. Germline CDR1 is DFQATT and CDR2 is SNEGSKA (reference sequence). Trimming at V came to 3 bases and at J to 7 bases, leaving 10 bases not matched to a gene. Here the CDR3 DNA reads TGCAGTGCTAGTTGGGGCAGGGGGCCCGGGACCCAGTACTTC. This encodes CSASWGRGPGTQYF.

Worth noting for this clonotype: At one of its ends the junction is not consistent with the germline gene, which may arise from a read error. The chain uses TRBV6-6 and TRBJ2-5, with D unresolved. The CDR3 runs 11 residues. Germline V lookup: CDR1 MNHNY, CDR2 SVGAGI (reference sequence). The CDR3: CACSLQETQYF. The CDR3, as DNA: TGTGCCTGCAGTTTACAGGAGACCCAGTACTTC.

This clonotype was seen ten or more times. The chain has TRBV6-5 and TRBJ2-3, with 7 bases that match TRBD1. With 6 bases clipped from V and 1 base from J, the junction kept 4 bases outside the gene matches. The CDR3 totals 14 residues. Germline V gene data show CDR1 as MNHEY and CDR2 as SVGAGI. CDR3 region: CASSQDRGTDTQYF. The CDR3 region has the DNA TGTGCCAGCAGCCAAGACAGGGGCACAGATACGCAGTATTTT.

This clonotype showed up many times. The rearrangement uses TRBV19 and TRBJ1-5, with D perhaps matching TRBD1 (6 bases). The CDR3 is made up of 16 amino acids. Germline CDR1 and CDR2: LNHDA and SQIVND (reference sequence). The V gene lost 7 bases and the J gene lost 2 bases, with 18 bases spanning the gap. The CDR3 loop is CASIAQFRGGNQPQHF. The CDR3 DNA follows: TGTGCCAGTATTGCCCAGTTCAGGGGAGGCAATCAGCCCCAGCATTTT.

This clonotype showed up many times. The rearrangement uses TRBV24-1 and TRBJ2-1; D unresolved. The V end lost 0 bases, the J end lost 1 base, and 6 bases lay between the germline ends. The CDR3 loop spans 15 amino acids. In germline, CDR1 is KGHDR, CDR2 SFDVKD. CDR3 nucleotide sequence: TGTGCCACCAGTGATTTGGCAGATTCCTACAATGAGCAGTTCTTC. Residues: CATSDLADSYNEQFF.

The V and J genes are TRBV9 and TRBJ1-1; 9 nucleotides line up with TRBD1. CDR1 and CDR2 (germline): SGDLS, YYNGEE. The V and J ends lost 1 base and 4 bases, in that order; junction bases with no gene match: 5. CDR3 length: 15 amino acids. The CDR3 is CASSVTPGQGTEAFF. CDR3 nucleotide sequence: TGTGCCAGCAGCGTAACCCCGGGACAGGGCACTGAAGCTTTCTTT.

This clonotype was seen at least ten times. The gene calls are TRBV9 and TRBJ2-2; 9 bases agree with TRBD2. The length of the CDR3 is 16 residues. Trimming took 1 base from V and 4 from J; bases not matched to a gene: 5. The V gene's germline CDR1 is SGDLS and CDR2 YYNGEE. DNA for the CDR3: TGTGCCAGCAGCGTAATAGCGGGAGAGGGCACCGGGGAGCTGTTTTTT. Translated, it gives CASSVIAGEGTGELFF.

This clonotype came up many times. This chain connects TRBV9 to TRBJ2-3; D may match TRBD1 or TRBD2 (5 bases each). The germline V gene has CDR1 SGDLS and CDR2 YYNGEE. This CDR3 spans 14 amino acids. The V and J ends lost 1 base and 2 bases respectively, with 8 bases between them. For the CDR3, the DNA is TGTGCCAGCAGCGTAAGAGGGGACACAGATACGCAGTATTTT. This sequence encodes CASSVRGDTDTQYF.

The chain uses TRBV2 and TRBJ1-6, with a possible D match to TRBD1 (6 bases). This CDR3 is 13 amino acids long. Trimming cost V 6 bases and J 12 bases, with 15 bases left between them. CDR1 SNHLY and CDR2 FYNNEI come from the germline V gene. The DNA for the CDR3 is TGTGCCAGCAGCGCCGGGACATCGAGACCCCTCCACTTT. Translation gives CASSAGTSRPLHF. Looking up the rest from reference TRBV2 and TRBJ1-6 gives the full variable domain: EPEVTQTPSHQVTQMGQEVILRCVPISNHLYFYWYRQILGQKVEFLVSFYNNEISEKSEIFDDQFSVERPDGSNFTLKIRSTKLEDSAMYFCASSAGTSRPLHFGNGTRLTVT.

In this sample, this clonotype turned up many times. The CDR3 DNA reads as TGTGCCAGCACTCCGGCTGGGGGCCCCTACGAGCAGTACTTC. The encoded protein is CASTPAGGPYEQYF. The genes are TRBV28 and TRBJ2-7; D may be TRBD1 (6 bases). Germline V gene sequence: CDR1 MDHEN, CDR2 SYDVKM. With 7 bases removed from V and 2 bases from J, the gap between germline ends came to 15 bases. This CDR3 has 14 residues.

This clonotype was detected only a few times. This may be a read error: a much more frequent sequence differs by one nucleotide. The gene calls are TRBV9 and TRBJ2-5, with D tentatively TRBD2 (6 bases). CDR1 is SGDLS, CDR2 YYNGEE, per germline. This CDR3 comprises 15 residues. The CDR3 loop is CASSVEVSGPETPYF. Here the CDR3 DNA reads TGTGCCAGCAGCGTAGAGGTTAGCGGACCAGAGACCCCGTACTTC.

This clonotype showed up just a few times. This rearrangement joins TRBV27 to TRBJ2-5; the match to TRBD2 covers 9 bases. Germline V gene lookup returns CDR1 MNHEY and CDR2 SMNVEV (reference sequence). V was pared by 9 bases and J by 9 bases, with 17 bases of the junction left unmatched. This CDR3 comprises 15 residues. In nucleotides, the CDR3 is TGTGCCAGGACGGCCCGGGGCCACCGCGGGGGGGCCCAGTACTTC. Translated, it gives CARTARGHRGGAQYF.

As regards this clonotype: A much larger clone differs from this one at a single base, so this may be a read error. The J gene is TRBJ2-6, the V gene TRBV5-8; D is perhaps TRBD2 (5 bases). V was clipped by 0 bases and J by 3 bases, with 10 bases between them. Germline V CDR1 and CDR2: SGHTS, YDEGEE. The CDR3 covers 16 residues. This chain's CDR3 is CASSLVRASGANVLTF. Written as DNA, the CDR3 is TGTGCCAGCAGCTTGGTGCGGGCCAGTGGGGCCAACGTCCTGACTTTC.

As for this clonotype: A junction boundary mismatches the germline segment, possibly from a read error. CDR3 protein: CTSSRGTSGFLYEQYF. CDR3 DNA sequence: TGTACCAGCTCACGGGGGACTAGCGGGTTCCTCTACGAGCAGTACTTC. V is TRBV18 and J is TRBJ2-7; 12 nucleotides align to TRBD2. The CDR3 covers 16 residues. CDR1 KGHSH and CDR2 LQKENI come from the germline V gene.

This clonotype appeared many times. This chain connects TRBV7-6 to TRBJ2-7; tentatively, D is TRBD2 (6 bases). Per the germline V gene, CDR1 is SGHVS and CDR2 is FNYEAQ. The CDR3 has 14 residues. The V end was cut by 2 bases, the J end by 4 bases, with 12 bases between. CDR3 nucleotides: TGTGCCAGCAGCTTACAGGAGGGAGCTTACGAGCAGTACTTC. Encoded protein: CASSLQEGAYEQYF. Looking up the rest from reference TRBV7-6 and TRBJ2-7 gives the full variable domain: GAGVSQSPRYKVTKRGQDVALRCDPISGHVSLYWYRQALGQGPEFLTYFNYEAQQDKSGLPNDRFSAERPEGSISTLTIQRTEQRDSAMYRCASSLQEGAYEQYFGPGTRLTVT.

The chain is built from TRBV10-2 and TRBJ2-1, with TRBD2 as a possible D gene (6 bases). CDR1 is WSHSY and CDR2 is SAAADI in the germline V gene. This CDR3 region has 12 residues. V was shortened by 5 bases and J by 6 bases, with 8 bases between the two germline ends. The CDR3 coding sequence is TGCGCCAGCAGTCGACTAGTCAATGAGCAGTTCTTC. Translation gives CASSRLVNEQFF.

To note about this clonotype: No conserved phenylalanine or tryptophan is present at the end of the CDR3, so a read error is the likely explanation. The rearrangement joins TRBV13 to TRBJ2-7, with 7 bases aligning to TRBD2. The CDR3 sequence is 13 residues long. With 5 bases clipped from V and 3 bases from J, the junction kept 4 bases outside the gene matches. CDR1 PRHDT and CDR2 FYEKMQ come from the germline V gene (reference sequence). This CDR3 is CASSRPSGYEQYL. Written as DNA, the CDR3 is TGTGCCAGCAGCCGGCCTAGCGGCTACGAGCAGTACCTC.

Points on this clonotype: A much larger clone is a single base away; this may be a read error. The V gene is TRBV5-4, the J gene TRBJ2-7; weak D call: TRBD1 (6 bases). CDR1 and CDR2 from the germline V gene are SGHNT and YYREEE (reference sequence). The V and J ends lost 1 base and 4 bases respectively, with 15 bases between them. CDR3 length: 15 residues. The CDR3 here is CASSLWDTGSYEQYF. The CDR3 coding sequence is TGTGCCAGCAGCTTGTGGGACACGGGATCATACGAGCAGTACTTC.

The chain combines TRBV7-2 with TRBJ2-3; 8 bases match TRBD2. This CDR3 is 16 amino acids long. CDR1 SGHTA and CDR2 FQGNSA come from the germline V gene. J gave up 2 bases and V 5 bases, and 9 bases lay outside the gene matches. The CDR3 protein is CASSQVVAGITDTQYF. DNA of the CDR3: TGTGCCAGCAGCCAAGTCGTAGCGGGGATCACAGATACGCAGTATTTT.

The V and J genes are TRBV7-8 and TRBJ2-3, with TRBD2 identical over 8 bases. Germline V gives CDR1 SGHVS, CDR2 FQNEAQ. The V gene end was trimmed by 5 bases and the J gene end by 11 bases; junction bases not matched to a gene: 15. The CDR3 sequence is 15 residues long. This CDR3 is CASSVRGTRHNEQYF. As DNA, the CDR3 is TGTGCCAGCAGCGTACGTGGGACTAGGCACAATGAGCAGTATTTT.

This rearrangement joins TRBV9 to TRBJ1-2, with D uncertain. The CDR3 covers 12 residues. Trimming shortened V by 5 bases and J by 4 bases, and 9 bases separated the two germline ends. Germline-derived CDR1 and CDR2 are SGDLS and YYNGEE. The CDR3 coding sequence is TGTGCCAGCAGTCGATCAGCCTATGGCTACACCTTC. Protein sequence: CASSRSAYGYTF.

To note about this clonotype: It is unclear where the CDR3 begins or ends on the DNA, so no DNA is shown, and the CDR3 is as TCRdb lists it. The rearrangement joins TRBV19 to TRBJ1-3. The CDR3 is 21 residues long, ends included. Germline-derived CDR1 and CDR2 are LNHDA and SQIVND (reference sequence). The CDR3 loop reads CASEIGRASYEQYFGPGTIYF.

This clonotype was detected only once. The CDR3 nucleotides read TGTGCCACCAAAGTACCCCGGGGCCTTTCGACAGATACGCAGTATTTT. It is translated as CATKVPRGLSTDTQYF. The rearrangement links TRBV24-1 to TRBJ2-3; D tentatively reads TRBD1 or TRBD2 (5 bases each). This CDR3 has 16 amino acids. Germline CDR1 reads KGHDR; CDR2 reads SFDVKD. Trimming left V 8 bases short and J 3 bases short, with 20 bases between.

The J gene is TRBJ2-5, the V gene TRBV20-1; unclear D gene. The CDR3 totals 9 residues. Germline values: CDR1 DFQATT, CDR2 SNEGSKA (reference sequence). As DNA, the CDR3 is TGCAGGGGGCAAGAGACCCAGTACTTC. Amino acids: CRGQETQYF.

The table lists this clonotype with many counts. The chain is built from TRBV19 and TRBJ2-2; either TRBD1 or TRBD2 may fit D (6 bases each). The CDR3 loop spans 17 amino acids. CDR1 and CDR2 from the germline V gene are LNHDA and SQIVND (reference sequence). Trimming shortened V by 10 bases and J by 0 bases, and 21 bases separated the two germline ends. The CDR3 coding sequence is TGTGCCACCGTAGGAGGAGGGGGGCTCGCGAACACCGGGGAGCTGTTTTTT. Protein: CATVGGGGLANTGELFF.

This clonotype appeared a few times. The V call is TRBV28, the J call TRBJ1-4; no clear D gene. V was cut by 8 bases and J by 10 bases, with 17 bases left in between. The CDR3 runs to 13 residues. Germline lookup yields CDR1 MDHEN and CDR2 SYDVKM. The CDR3 DNA follows: TGTGCCAGCGGGGTACCGGGCACCGGAAAACTGTTTTTT. It yields the protein CASGVPGTGKLFF. Full variable domain (missing parts from reference TRBV28 and TRBJ1-4): DVKVTQSSRYLVKRTGEKVFLECVQDMDHENMFWYRQDPGLGLRLIYFSYDVKMKEKGDIPEGYSVSREKKERFSLILESASTNQTSMYLCASGVPGTGKLFFGSGTQLSVL.

As to this clonotype: One junction end does not reproduce the germline sequence, and a read error may be involved. The chain recombines TRBV10-3 with TRBJ2-7; no clear D gene. CDR1 is ENHRY, CDR2 SYGVKD, per germline. The CDR3 loop spans 14 amino acids. The CDR3 DNA follows: TGTGCCAGCAGTTACCAAGGTGAACGCTACGAGCAGTACTTC. The encoded protein is CASSYQGERYEQYF.